Below, 26 T cell receptor beta chains from the same sample are listed, as sequenced in a study of type 1 regulatory T cells. TCRdb independently ran MiXCR on the reads; one entry per CDR3 protein. The sample carries some 100,000 distinct CDR3 sequences, roughly 30% recorded once. The sequenced material came from CD4+ T cells, either the whole sample or a sorted fraction (not recorded which). These receptors originate from a human donor in good health.

This clonotype was observed a few times. The chain couples TRBV18 to TRBJ2-2; D perhaps matches TRBD1 (6 bases). Germline CDR1 and CDR2: KGHSH and LQKENI. V dropped 0 bases and J dropped 7 bases, with 12 bases sitting between them. This CDR3 is built from 15 residues. Written as DNA, the CDR3 is TGTGCCAGCTCACCACCGCTATCCAGGGGCGGGGAGCTGTTTTTT. Translating gives CASSPPLSRGGELFF.

The chain combines TRBV7-2 with TRBJ2-3; D remains ambiguous. From germline, CDR1 is SGHTA and CDR2 FQGNSA. V was pared by 7 bases and J by 1 base, with 12 bases between. The CDR3 has 14 residues. CDR3 protein: CASTLTRGTDTQYF. As DNA, the CDR3 is TGTGCCAGCACCCTAACCCGCGGCACAGATACGCAGTATTTT.

In this sample, this clonotype turned up a few times. The J gene is TRBJ1-4, the V gene TRBV5-6; tentative D call: TRBD1 (5 bases). Germline V gene data show CDR1 as SGHDT and CDR2 as YYEEEE. The CDR3 loop spans 17 amino acids. The ends were cut back, 4 bases at V and 0 bases at J, with 16 bases in the middle. In DNA form, the CDR3 reads TGTGCCAGCAGCCGACCCTTTAGGGGAGCAACTAATGAAAAACTGTTTTTT. This codes for CASSRPFRGATNEKLFF.

In regard to this clonotype: A much larger clone lies a single base off, so this may be a read error. The J gene is TRBJ1-2, the V gene TRBV7-9; D may be TRBD1 (5 bases). Germline values: CDR1 SEHNR, CDR2 FQNEAQ (reference sequence). The CDR3 has 16 amino acids. As DNA, the CDR3 is TGTGCCAGCAGCTTTGGGGGGACTGCAGCTAACTATGGCTACGCCTTC. This gives the protein CASSFGGTAANYGYAF.

This chain connects TRBV19 to TRBJ1-2; D not certain. CDR1 is LNHDA, CDR2 SQIVND, per germline (reference sequence). This CDR3 comprises 13 residues. V was trimmed by 7 bases and J by 5 bases, leaving 14 bases between them. CDR3 sequence: CASNGQSLYGYTF. The CDR3 region has the DNA TGTGCCAGTAACGGGCAGTCTCTTTATGGCTACACCTTC.

In nucleotides, the CDR3 is TGTGCCAGCAGTTTAGGGACTAGCGGGAGGGCTGGGACGCAGTATTTT. This sequence encodes CASSLGTSGRAGTQYF. This sequence joins TRBV28 and TRBJ2-3; 16 nucleotides align to TRBD2. Trimming at V came to 2 bases and at J to 9 bases, leaving 5 bases not matched to a gene. The CDR3 is 16 amino acids. From germline, CDR1 is MDHEN and CDR2 SYDVKM.

The sample holds a few counts of this clonotype. The chain links TRBV3-1 to TRBJ1-6; 9 bases align to TRBD1. The CDR3 runs to 18 residues. After removal of 0 bases from V and 11 bases from J, the junction contained 14 bases not matched to a gene. The germline gives CDR1 LGHDT, CDR2 YNNKEL (reference sequence). The CDR3 DNA is TGTGCCAGCAGCCAAGATGCGAGACAGGGGGTATCGGGGGCACCCCTCCACTTT. It encodes CASSQDARQGVSGAPLHF.

The chain uses TRBV6-2 or TRBV6-3 and TRBJ2-5, with a weak D call TRBD2 (5 bases). Trimming took 4 bases from V and 0 from J, leaving 21 bases between them. CDR3 length: 18 residues. In germline, CDR1 is MNHEY, CDR2 SVGEGT. CDR3 protein: CASSFFSSSLMYQETQYF. The CDR3 region has the DNA TGTGCCAGCAGTTTCTTTTCGTCTAGCCTCATGTACCAAGAGACCCAGTACTTC.

This chain joins TRBV20-1 and TRBJ1-5; 9 bases match TRBD1. Per the germline V gene, CDR1 is DFQATT and CDR2 is SNEGSKA (reference sequence). The CDR3 spans 14 residues. J gave up 7 bases and V 1 base, and 5 bases lay outside the gene matches. The CDR3 DNA reads TGCAGTGCTAGAGTAGGACAGGGGCGCCAGCCCCAGCATTTT. This sequence encodes CSARVGQGRQPQHF.

This chain uses TRBV2 with TRBJ2-1, with D possibly being TRBD1 (6 bases). Per germline, CDR1 SNHLY and CDR2 FYNNEI. V shed 3 bases and J shed 8 bases, with 14 bases lying between them. CDR3 length equals 14 residues. The CDR3 is CASSDGYEGDEQFF. DNA of the CDR3: TGTGCCAGCAGTGATGGCTATGAGGGGGATGAGCAGTTCTTC. The full variable domain, its missing parts supplied by reference TRBV2 and TRBJ2-1, is EPEVTQTPSHQVTQMGQEVILRCVPISNHLYFYWYRQILGQKVEFLVSFYNNEISEKSEIFDDQFSVERPDGSNFTLKIRSTKLEDSAMYFCASSDGYEGDEQFFGPGTRLTVL.

This clonotype has ten or more counts. The chain employs TRBV20-1 and TRBJ2-3; TRBD2 aligns across 8 bases. Unmatched junction bases numbered 8, after V lost 2 bases and J lost 1 base. CDR1 and CDR2 from the germline V gene are DFQATT and SNEGSKA (reference sequence). The CDR3 covers 16 residues. CDR3 sequence (DNA): TGCAGTGCTAGATCTGTGACTAGCGAACGCACAGATACGCAGTATTTT. This translates into CSARSVTSERTDTQYF.

This chain connects TRBV3-1 to TRBJ2-7; weak D call: TRBD2 (6 bases). V was clipped by 3 bases and J by 2 bases, with 14 bases between them. CDR1 and CDR2 (germline): LGHDT, YNNKEL (reference sequence). The CDR3 has 15 amino acids. DNA of the CDR3: TGTGCCAGCAGCCAGCCCGGGACTGGAGCCTACGAGCAGTACTTC. It is translated as CASSQPGTGAYEQYF.

This clonotype was observed a few times. V and J are TRBV6-1 and TRBJ2-3, with D unresolved. Germline-derived CDR1 and CDR2 are MNHNS and SASEGT. Trimming removed 7 bases at V and 2 bases at J, with 16 bases between. The CDR3 runs to 15 residues. The CDR3 nucleotides read TGTGCCAGCACGGCGGAACCTCCGCTCACAGATACGCAGTATTTT. Its translation is CASTAEPPLTDTQYF.

The chain has TRBV5-1 and TRBJ2-2; 9 bases line up with TRBD2. The CDR3 spans 15 residues. Germline loops: CDR1 SGHRS, CDR2 YFSETQ. The V and J ends lost 5 bases and 2 bases, in that order; junction bases with no gene match: 4. In DNA form, the CDR3 reads TGCGCCAGCAGTGCGCGGGAGGGCAACACCGGGGAGCTGTTTTTT. It specifies CASSAREGNTGELFF.

This rearrangement joins TRBV20-1 to TRBJ2-7; 8 nucleotides match TRBD2. The CDR3 length is 13 residues. Germline CDR1 DFQATT, CDR2 SNEGSKA (reference sequence). J gave up 4 bases and V 2 bases, and 4 bases lay outside the gene matches. The CDR3 sequence: CSARNAGGYEQYF. In DNA form, the CDR3 reads TGCAGTGCTAGAAATGCGGGAGGATACGAGCAGTACTTC.

V gene TRBV12-3 or TRBV12-4 combines with J gene TRBJ2-3; the match to TRBD2 covers 10 bases. The CDR3 is 18 residues long. The J segment lost 4 bases and the V segment lost 6 bases, leaving 16 bases of the junction unmatched. CDR3 protein: CASRTPPILAGSADTQYF. The DNA for the CDR3 is TGTGCCAGCAGAACCCCCCCGATACTAGCGGGAAGTGCAGATACGCAGTATTTT.

This clonotype showed up just a few times. The chain employs TRBV20-1 and TRBJ2-5; D uncertain. This CDR3 comprises 12 residues. Germline V lookup: CDR1 DFQATT, CDR2 SNEGSKA (reference sequence). V lost 6 bases and J 5 bases, leaving 13 bases between the germline ends. The CDR3 here is CSAKGDRETQYF. DNA for the CDR3: TGCAGTGCCAAGGGTGACCGGGAGACCCAGTACTTC.

This clonotype has just a few counts. V and J are TRBV7-8 and TRBJ2-2; possibly TRBD2 for D (5 bases). Germline V gives CDR1 SGHVS, CDR2 FQNEAQ. The CDR3 is made up of 17 amino acids. Trimming removed 2 bases from V and 5 bases from J, with 18 bases in between. The CDR3: CASSLRDQRIMTGELFF. The CDR3 bases are TGTGCCAGCAGCTTACGGGATCAAAGGATTATGACCGGGGAGCTGTTTTTT.

The genes are TRBV6-2 or TRBV6-3 and TRBJ2-4, with TRBD2 matching 11 bases. The germline gives CDR1 MNHEY, CDR2 SVGEGT. V trimming: 0 bases; J trimming: 1 base; junction bases outside the gene matches: 11. The CDR3 contains 20 residues. CDR3 amino acids: CASSYSNSGRALGAKNIQYF. As DNA, the CDR3 is TGTGCCAGCAGTTACTCGAATAGCGGGAGGGCCCTCGGGGCCAAAAACATTCAGTACTTC.

The V and J genes are TRBV7-2 and TRBJ2-1; 7 bases align to TRBD2. This CDR3 is built from 15 residues. The V segment lost 6 bases and the J segment 3 bases; nucleotides outside the gene matches: 8. In germline, CDR1 is SGHTA, CDR2 FQGNSA. The chain's CDR3 is CASSGGESIYNEQFF. CDR3 coding DNA: TGTGCCAGCAGTGGGGGGGAGAGTATCTACAATGAGCAGTTCTTC.

The chain is built from TRBV20-1 and TRBJ2-7; 10 bases map to TRBD2. The CDR3 extends over 14 amino acids. Trimming took 0 bases from V and 12 from J; bases not matched to a gene: 11. Germline values: CDR1 DFQATT, CDR2 SNEGSKA (reference sequence). CDR3 sequence (DNA): TGCAGTGCTAGAGATACGGGAGCTAGCGGGAGACCGTACTTC. This translates into CSARDTGASGRPYF.

There are a few counts of this clonotype. V and J are TRBV7-9 and TRBJ2-3; 10 bases map to TRBD2. The CDR3 extends over 15 amino acids. V shed 5 bases, J shed 8 bases, and the junction held 10 bases outside the gene matches. CDR1 and CDR2 (germline): SEHNR, FQNEAQ (reference sequence). CDR3 amino acids: CASSASSGRVGTQYF. CDR3 nucleotide sequence: TGTGCCAGCAGCGCGTCTAGCGGGAGAGTTGGTACGCAGTATTTT.

In nucleotides, the CDR3 is TGCGCCAGCAGCTTGGTCCCTGGCCCGGACGAGCAGTACTTC. Its translation is CASSLVPGPDEQYF. The V and J genes are TRBV5-1 and TRBJ2-7, with unresolved D. Germline lookup yields CDR1 SGHRS and CDR2 YFSETQ. Trimming shortened V by 0 bases and J by 5 bases, and 12 bases separated the two germline ends. CDR3 length: 14 amino acids. Supplemented by reference TRBV5-1 and TRBJ2-7, the full variable domain reads KAGVTQTPRYLIKTRGQQVTLSCSPISGHRSVSWYQQTPGQGLQFLFEYFSETQRNKGNFPGRFSGRQFSNSRSEMNVSTLELGDSALYLCASSLVPGPDEQYFGPGTRLTVT.

The CDR3 here is CSAPDSSGNTIYF. CDR3 DNA sequence: TGCAGTGCTCCGGACAGCTCTGGAAACACCATATATTTT. The rearrangement uses TRBV20-1 and TRBJ1-3, with D tentatively TRBD1 (6 bases). The germline V gene has CDR1 DFQATT and CDR2 SNEGSKA (reference sequence). The CDR3 runs 13 residues. Trimming removed 5 bases from V and 0 bases from J, with 8 bases in between.

This clonotype was picked up a small number of times. V is TRBV7-2 and J is TRBJ1-1; D uncertain. The length of the CDR3 is 13 residues. The V gene's germline CDR1 is SGHTA and CDR2 FQGNSA. V dropped 2 bases and J dropped 6 bases, with 10 bases sitting between them. CDR3 coding DNA: TGTGCCAGCAGCTTACAGCCTGACTCTGAAGCTTTCTTT. It is translated as CASSLQPDSEAFF.

The chain employs TRBV20-1 and TRBJ1-5; tentatively, D is TRBD1 (6 bases). Germline lookup yields CDR1 DFQATT and CDR2 SNEGSKA (reference sequence). V was pared by 5 bases and J by 2 bases, with 16 bases between. This CDR3 is 15 amino acids long. CDR3 in DNA: TGCAGTGCTCATACAGGGATGTTGCGCAATCAGCCCCAGCATTTT. It yields the protein CSAHTGMLRNQPQHF.